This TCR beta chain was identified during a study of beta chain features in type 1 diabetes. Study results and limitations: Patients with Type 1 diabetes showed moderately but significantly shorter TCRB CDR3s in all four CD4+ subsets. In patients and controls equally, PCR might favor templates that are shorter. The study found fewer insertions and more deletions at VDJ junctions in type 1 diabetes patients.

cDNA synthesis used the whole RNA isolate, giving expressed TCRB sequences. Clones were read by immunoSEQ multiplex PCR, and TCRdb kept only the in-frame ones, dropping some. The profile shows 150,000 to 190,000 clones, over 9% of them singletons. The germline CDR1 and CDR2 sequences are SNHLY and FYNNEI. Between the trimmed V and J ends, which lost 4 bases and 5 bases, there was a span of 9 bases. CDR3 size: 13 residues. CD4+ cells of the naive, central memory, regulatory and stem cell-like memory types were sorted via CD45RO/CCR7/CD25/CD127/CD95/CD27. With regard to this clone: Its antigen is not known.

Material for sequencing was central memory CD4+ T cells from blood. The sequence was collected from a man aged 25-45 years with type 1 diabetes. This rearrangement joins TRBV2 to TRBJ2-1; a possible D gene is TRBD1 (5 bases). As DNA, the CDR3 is TGTGCCAGCAGTGGACAGCTTGACAATGAGCAGTTCTTC. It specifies CASSGQLDNEQFF.